One sample yielded the 3 T cell receptor beta chains listed below, sequenced in a study of shared T cell receptors in the human thymus. Sequenced by immunoSEQ multiplex PCR; TCRdb stores in-frame clones only, minus some. The sample consists of approximately 730,000 clones, around 85% of them appearing once. The sample was also reused in another study, on human thymus T cells.

Material: thymocytes. These receptors came from a girl under two years old with a congenital heart defect.

The V and J genes are TRBV25-1 and TRBJ2-7; 8 bases are shared with TRBD1. CDR1 is MGHDK, CDR2 SYGVNS, per germline. Trimming removed 8 bases from V and 4 bases from J; junction bases left unmatched: 7. This CDR3 comprises 13 residues. CDR3 coding DNA: TGTGCCAGCCGGGACAGGATCCGTTACGAGCAGTACTTC. Its translation: CASRDRIRYEQYF.

V and J are TRBV5-4 and TRBJ1-6, with a possible D match to TRBD1 (6 bases). The CDR3 extends over 16 amino acids. The V gene's germline CDR1 is SGHNT and CDR2 YYREEE (reference sequence). The ends were cut back, 3 bases at V and 0 bases at J, with 10 bases in the middle. CDR3 residues: CASSWTESSYNSPLHF. The CDR3 DNA sequence: TGTGCCAGCAGCTGGACAGAGAGCTCCTATAATTCACCCCTCCACTTT.

This clone was found a few times. This chain uses TRBV5-4 with TRBJ2-4, with TRBD1 identical over 9 bases. The V and J ends lost 7 bases and 4 bases, in that order; junction bases with no gene match: 0. Germline V gene data show CDR1 as SGHNT and CDR2 as YYREEE (reference sequence). CDR3 length equals 12 residues. CDR3 DNA: TGTGCCAGCGGACAGGGGAAAAACATTCAGTACTTC. Translated: CASGQGKNIQYF.